One T cell receptor (beta chain) is described in this entry. This clone was detected once. What antigen it recognizes has not been identified. Base qualities were left out, and no much larger clone turns up one base away. Using the deep immunoSEQ assay, multiplex PCR amplified TCR CDR3 regions from genomic DNA. Extracted genomic DNA from each cell subset was distributed evenly across all wells of several immunoSEQ 96-well plates, and each plate was treated as a replicate. For unsorted PBMC, 250 to 350 ng genomic DNA, equal to about 30,000 T cell genomes, was loaded into each replicate PCR. Ten immunoSEQ deep assay plates were used to sequence unsorted PBMC genomic DNA. Purified libraries were measured with a Qubit 3.0 fluorometer, size-checked on a Bioanalyzer 2100, and measured again with the KAPA Library Quantification kit. Each immunoSEQ 96-well plate was sequenced on its own single-read 150-cycle Illumina NextSeq 550 flow cell. From the authors' description of their analysis: Because the immunoSEQ output held only junctional sequences and lacked quality scores, the filtering could not match the filtering applied to full-length reads. To assign V/J genes and CDR3, sequences were annotated against IMGT germline references using PyIR, a Python wrapper for IgBLAST v1.9. Reads were filtered out if the reads had weak V/J assignments (E-value above 1e-6), no CDR3, stop codons, out-of-frame junctions, or ambiguous translated residues. V3J clonotypes were defined as sequences sharing an identical inferred V gene, J gene, and CDR3 amino acid sequence. Percentage overlap between repertoires was computed as shared unique clonotypes divided by the size of the smaller repertoire. Richness of each repertoire was evaluated using RTK rarefaction, the Chao1 estimator, and Recon v2.1 estimates of unobserved clonotypes. TCRdb carries this immuneACCESS record with in-frame sequences only. Its versions omit some clonotypes, under half of them owing to an unresolved V gene in the studies checked, with the rest unexplained. The DNA gave D and trimming, while V, J and clone size come from that table. Across this sample there are nearly 500,000 clones, with about 79% seen only once. About an eighth of the sample rests with the top ten.

The germline V gene encodes CDR1 MNHNS and CDR2 SASEGT. The CDR3 measures 16 amino acids from cysteine to phenylalanine. The sequence is cut down to CDR3 DNA, 48 bases in frame from base 1. The junction shows trimming of 2 bases on V and 0 bases on J, plus 13 bases between the germline ends. The source of the sample is a study of shared clonotypes between healthy human individuals (dated by TCRdb to the early 2020s). In terms of the full investigation: A couple of women and a few men aged 18 to 49 years were included in the cohort. The study deeply sequenced blood TCR repertoires of five healthy adults to estimate repertoire size and the extent of clonotype sharing between individuals. Libraries were prepared and TCR repertoires were sequenced by different laboratories using diverse techniques, in order to increase sequencing depth and limit assay-specific biases. Between about 0.9 and 10 billion PBMCs per donor were obtained by leukapheresis.

What the study reported, not specific to this receptor: Because the study included only a small number of donors, the genetic and exposure-history diversity represented was limited. Sampling was limited to blood, and TCR repertoires in tissue likely differ from TCR repertoires in blood. Based on pairwise subsampling, the degree of clonotype sharing among donors was expected to be affected by sequencing depth.

Donors were healthy HIV-negative adults with no recently reported acute infections or vaccinations. Only Caucasian adults living in Nashville, Tennessee, USA were represented among the donors. In the unsorted samples, 70 million to 90 million PBMCs were counted, and genomic DNA was extracted using the QIAamp DNA Blood Mini kit. Blood was obtained by leukapheresis, after which PBMCs were separated by Ficoll-Histopaque density gradient centrifugation and cryopreserved in liquid nitrogen vapor phase. The specimen was PBMCs. The sequence links TRBV6-1 to TRBJ1-2; the D gene lacks a confident call. The TCR comes from a woman in her 40s in good health. Some clones in this sample may be carry-over from other donors' samples. In nucleotide form, the sequence is TGTGCCAGCAGTGAACAAGGAACACTAGCTAACTATGGCTACACCTTC. The encoded protein is CASSEQGTLANYGYTF.